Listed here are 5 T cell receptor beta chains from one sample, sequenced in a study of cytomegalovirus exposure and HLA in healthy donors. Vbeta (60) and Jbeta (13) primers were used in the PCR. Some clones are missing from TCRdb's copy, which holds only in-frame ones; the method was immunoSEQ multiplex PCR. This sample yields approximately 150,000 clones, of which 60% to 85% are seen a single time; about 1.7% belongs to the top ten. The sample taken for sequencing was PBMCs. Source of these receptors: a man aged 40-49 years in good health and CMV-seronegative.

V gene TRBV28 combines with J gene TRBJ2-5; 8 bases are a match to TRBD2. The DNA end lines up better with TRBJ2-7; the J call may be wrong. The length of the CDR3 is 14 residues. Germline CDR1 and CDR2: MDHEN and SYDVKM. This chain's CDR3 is CASSWRGVSYEQYF. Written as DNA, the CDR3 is TGTGCCAGCAGTTGGCGGGGGGTTTCCTACGAGCAGTACTTC.

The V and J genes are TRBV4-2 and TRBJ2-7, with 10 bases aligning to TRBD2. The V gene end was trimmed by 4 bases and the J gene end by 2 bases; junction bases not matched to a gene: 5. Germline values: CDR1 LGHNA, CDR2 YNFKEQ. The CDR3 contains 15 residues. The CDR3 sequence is CASSRGLAETYEQYF. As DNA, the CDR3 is TGTGCCAGCAGCCGCGGACTAGCGGAAACCTACGAGCAGTACTTC.

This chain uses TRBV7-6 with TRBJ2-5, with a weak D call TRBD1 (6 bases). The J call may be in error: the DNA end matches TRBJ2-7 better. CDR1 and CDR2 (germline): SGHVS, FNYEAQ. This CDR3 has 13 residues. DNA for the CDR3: TGTGCCAGCAGCTTAGCGGGGGCCAACGAGCAGTACTTC. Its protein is CASSLAGANEQYF.

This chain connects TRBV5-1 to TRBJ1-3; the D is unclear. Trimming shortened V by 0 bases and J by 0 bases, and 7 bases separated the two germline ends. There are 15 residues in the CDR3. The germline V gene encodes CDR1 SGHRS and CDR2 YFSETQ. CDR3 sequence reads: CASSLDGNSGNTIYF. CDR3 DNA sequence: TGCGCCAGCAGCTTGGACGGTAACTCTGGAAACACCATATATTTT.

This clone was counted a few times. CDR3 residues: CASRQGLSNQPQHF. CDR3 coding DNA: TGTGCCAGCAGACAGGGGCTTAGCAATCAGCCCCAGCATTTT. This chain joins TRBV27 and TRBJ1-5, with 7 bases identical to TRBD1. The trim removed 6 bases at V and 0 bases at J, leaving 2 bases unmatched. The CDR3 loop spans 14 amino acids. Germline loops: CDR1 MNHEY, CDR2 SMNVEV (reference sequence).